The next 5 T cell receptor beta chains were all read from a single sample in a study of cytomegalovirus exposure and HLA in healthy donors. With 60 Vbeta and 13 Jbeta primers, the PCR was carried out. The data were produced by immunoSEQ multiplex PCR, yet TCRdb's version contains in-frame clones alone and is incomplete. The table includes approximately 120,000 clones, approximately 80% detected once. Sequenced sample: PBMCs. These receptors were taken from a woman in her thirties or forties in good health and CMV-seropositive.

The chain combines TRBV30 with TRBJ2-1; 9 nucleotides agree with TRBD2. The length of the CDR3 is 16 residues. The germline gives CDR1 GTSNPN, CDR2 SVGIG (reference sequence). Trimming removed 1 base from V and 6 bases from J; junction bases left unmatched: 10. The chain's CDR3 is CAWSAGTSRTLNEQFF. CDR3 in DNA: TGTGCCTGGAGTGCCGGGACTAGCAGAACCCTCAATGAGCAGTTCTTC.

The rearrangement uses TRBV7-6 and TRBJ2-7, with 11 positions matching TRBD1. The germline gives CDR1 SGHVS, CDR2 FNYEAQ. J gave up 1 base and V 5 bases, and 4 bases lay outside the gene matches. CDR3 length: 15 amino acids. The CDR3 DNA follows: TGTGCCAGCAGCACAGGACAGGGGGCTTCCTACGAGCAGTACTTC. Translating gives CASSTGQGASYEQYF.

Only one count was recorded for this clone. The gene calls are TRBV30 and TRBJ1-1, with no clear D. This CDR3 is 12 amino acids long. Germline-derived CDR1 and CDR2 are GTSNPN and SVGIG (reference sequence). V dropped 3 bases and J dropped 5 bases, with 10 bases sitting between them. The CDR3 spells CAWSSGFTEAFF. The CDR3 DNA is TGTGCCTGGAGCTCCGGGTTTACTGAAGCTTTCTTT.

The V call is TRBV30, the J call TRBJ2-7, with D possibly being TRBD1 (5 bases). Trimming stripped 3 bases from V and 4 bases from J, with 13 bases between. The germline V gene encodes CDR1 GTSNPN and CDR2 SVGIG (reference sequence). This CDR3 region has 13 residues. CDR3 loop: CAWSIGAKYEQYF. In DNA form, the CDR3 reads TGTGCCTGGAGCATAGGGGCTAAGTACGAGCAGTACTTC.

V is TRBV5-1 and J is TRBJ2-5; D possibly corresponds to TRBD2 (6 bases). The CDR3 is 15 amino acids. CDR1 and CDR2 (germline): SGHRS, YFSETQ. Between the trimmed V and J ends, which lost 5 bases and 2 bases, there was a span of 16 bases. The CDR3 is CASRPRLASQETQYF. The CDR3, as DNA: TGCGCCAGCAGGCCGCGCCTAGCGTCACAAGAGACCCAGTACTTC.